This TCR beta chain comes out of a study of STAT5B mutations in CD4+ large granular lymphocyte leukemia. V was cut by 0 bases and J by 0 bases, with 12 bases left in between. Germline V gene data show CDR1 as GTSNPN and CDR2 as SVGIG (reference sequence). This CDR3 is built from 15 residues. Produced via immunoSEQ multiplex PCR; TCRdb's table is partial and in-frame only. The sample lists around 30,000 clones; approximately 69% were seen once. The origin of this receptor is a human donor in good health. This chain links TRBV30 with TRBJ2-7, with D uncertain. The sample was CD4+ T cells from blood buffy coats. The CDR3 DNA reads as TGTGCCTGGAGTGTACAGCAGGTTGGCTCCTACGAGCAGTACTTC. This translates into CAWSVQQVGSYEQYF.